This TCR beta chain was recorded in a study of shared clonotypes between healthy human individuals. The CDR3 runs to 17 residues. Losses at the gene ends were 4 bases for V and 1 base for J; bases not matched to a gene: 12. Germline V gene lookup returns CDR1 MDHEN and CDR2 SYDVKM. Across several immunoSEQ plates, the genomic DNA of each subset was split evenly. TCRdb's table, derived via immunoSEQ multiplex PCR, lists solely in-frame clones and lacks some. The sample yields 450,000 to 500,000 clones, 70% to 80% seen once. V usage is TRBV28 and J usage is TRBJ2-5; 7 bases are a match to TRBD2. The material sequenced was PBMCs. The sequence came from a woman between 35 and 50 years old in good health. Some clones in this sample may be carry-over from other donors' samples. This CDR3 reads CASSSPAGRGPQETQYF. DNA of the CDR3: TGTGCCAGCAGTTCCCCCGCGGGGAGGGGACCCCAAGAGACCCAGTACTTC.